This T cell receptor beta chain was retrieved from a study of T cell changes during pregnancy in multiple sclerosis. The protocol was immunoSEQ multiplex PCR, while the TCRdb copy is restricted to in-frame clones and leaves out a portion. The table shows 64,000 or so clones, with around 96% occurring only once. The material was CD8+ T cells from peripheral blood mononuclear cells, obtained after pregnancy. The sequence was collected from a female donor with multiple sclerosis, enrolled in a pregnancy study.

As DNA, the CDR3 is TGTGCCAGCAGCTTAGAACTAGCGGGACAACTGAGCACAGATACGCAGTATTTT. Amino acid sequence: CASSLELAGQLSTDTQYF. The chain recombines TRBV7-8 with TRBJ2-3; TRBD2 matches at 10 bases. Germline lookup yields CDR1 SGHVS and CDR2 FQNEAQ. The CDR3 has 18 amino acids. J gave up 0 bases and V 1 base, and 7 bases lay outside the gene matches.